Each of the 10 T cell receptor beta chains below was sequenced from the same sample in a study of CD8+ T cells in alopecia areata. In each case, RNA was isolated and then reverse transcribed into cDNA as the sequencing template. The assay was immunoSEQ multiplex PCR, and TCRdb's table has in-frame clones only and misses some. The table has roughly 220,000 clones, under 70% seen once. Treatment meaning: oral pan-JAK inhibitor, 5-10 mg twice daily. The material was CD4+ T cells sorted from blood, obtained at week 44, from a patient treated with tofacitinib. The receptors here all came from a human donor with alopecia areata.

This CDR3 is CATSRDGTGSQETQYF. In DNA form, the CDR3 reads TGTGCCACCAGCAGAGATGGGACAGGATCCCAAGAGACCCAGTACTTC. This sequence joins TRBV15 and TRBJ2-5; 8 bases align to TRBD1. The V gene's germline CDR1 is LNHNV and CDR2 YYDKDF (reference sequence). This CDR3 comprises 16 residues. J gave up 1 base and V 0 bases, and 4 bases lay outside the gene matches.

The chain joins TRBV29-1 to TRBJ2-3; TRBD1 might be the D (6 bases). V shed 6 bases and J shed 4 bases, with 8 bases lying between them. From germline, CDR1 is SQVTM and CDR2 ANQGSEA. This CDR3 is built from 11 residues. In nucleotides, the CDR3 is TGCAGCGTAGGACAGCCAGATACGCAGTATTTT. It yields the protein CSVGQPDTQYF.

This clone was found once. V gene TRBV29-1 combines with J gene TRBJ1-1; D gene uncertain. This CDR3 region has 15 residues. Germline V gives CDR1 SQVTM, CDR2 ANQGSEA. Trimming pared 0 bases from V and 0 bases from J, leaving 11 bases between. The DNA of the CDR3 is TGCAGCGTTGAAGAGAACAGTCAATTGAACACTGAAGCTTTCTTT. Protein product: CSVEENSQLNTEAFF.

This clone was observed a few times. V usage is TRBV4-1 and J usage is TRBJ2-2; D is uncertain. The CDR3 covers 12 residues. Germline CDR1 MGHRA, CDR2 YSYEKL. The V end lost 3 bases, the J end lost 9 bases, and 8 bases lay between the germline ends. In nucleotides, the CDR3 is TGCGCCAGCAGCCAGGACGTCAGGGAGCTGTTTTTT. Translated, it gives CASSQDVRELFF.

A few counts support this clone. The chain recombines TRBV29-1 with TRBJ1-1, with 7 nucleotides matching TRBD1. V shed 6 bases, J shed 1 base, and the junction held 11 bases outside the gene matches. CDR1 is SQVTM, CDR2 ANQGSEA, per germline. The CDR3 extends over 15 amino acids. DNA of the CDR3: TGCAGCGTGGCCAATACCGGGACAGCGAACACTGAAGCTTTCTTT. Encoded protein: CSVANTGTANTEAFF. The full variable domain, completed using reference TRBV29-1 and TRBJ1-1, is SAVISQKPSRDICQRGTSLTIQCQVDSQVTMMFWYRQQPGQSLTLIATANQGSEATYESGFVIDKFPISRPNLTFSTLTVSNMSPEDSSIYLCSVANTGTANTEAFFGQGTRLTVV.

The chain has TRBV4-3 and TRBJ2-1; maybe TRBD2 (5 bases). CDR3 length equals 17 residues. CDR1 and CDR2 (germline): LGHNA, YSLEER. Trimming removed 0 bases from V and 0 bases from J, with 12 bases in between. CDR3 sequence (DNA): TGCGCCAGCAGCCAAGAGCCGGATGGGAGCTCCTACAATGAGCAGTTCTTC. Protein: CASSQEPDGSSYNEQFF.

The J gene is TRBJ1-2, the V gene TRBV2, with TRBD1 as a possible D gene (5 bases). The CDR3 is 16 residues long. V was pared by 0 bases and J by 8 bases, with 19 bases between. Germline V gene lookup returns CDR1 SNHLY and CDR2 FYNNEI. Here the CDR3 reads CASSEAPTVSGLGYTF. The CDR3 DNA follows: TGTGCCAGCAGTGAAGCCCCAACCGTATCAGGGTTGGGCTACACCTTC.

This chain links TRBV19 with TRBJ2-3; 7 bases match TRBD1. The CDR3 is made up of 17 amino acids. Germline V gene data show CDR1 as LNHDA and CDR2 as SQIVND (reference sequence). J was trimmed by 1 base and V by 3 bases; bases with no gene match: 10. The CDR3 region is CASSIHRQGYGTDTQYF. DNA for the CDR3: TGTGCCAGTAGTATCCATCGACAGGGATACGGCACAGATACGCAGTATTTT.

The chain uses TRBV11-2 and TRBJ2-3; 10 bases match TRBD1. This CDR3 has 11 residues. The V and J ends lost 6 bases and 14 bases, in that order; junction bases with no gene match: 5. Germline V gene data show CDR1 as SGHAT and CDR2 as FQNNGV. CDR3 in DNA: TGTGCCAGCAGGACAGGGGGCGCAGGGTATTTT. Translated, it gives CASRTGGAGYF.

This chain connects TRBV10-2 to TRBJ2-6; D gene unclear. Germline V lookup: CDR1 WSHSY, CDR2 SAAADI. V gave up 7 bases and J gave up 2 bases, with 9 bases separating them. CDR3 length equals 14 residues. The chain's CDR3 is CASKGTTGANVLTF. CDR3 nucleotides: TGCGCCAGCAAGGGCACAACTGGGGCCAACGTCCTGACTTTC.